The clone carrying this T cell receptor beta chain was observed a few times. This sample was taken from a study of T-cell reconstitution after alpha-beta-depleted transplantation in children. This CDR3 spans 12 amino acids. V shed 6 bases and J shed 7 bases, with 15 bases lying between them. In germline, CDR1 is GTSNPN, CDR2 SVGIG (reference sequence). Construction of the TCRbeta library involved unique molecular identifiers. A single record per CDR3 protein comes from TCRdb applying MiXCR to the PCR reads. The repertoire has 450,000 to 600,000 distinct CDR3 sequences, 32% of them found once; the top ten carry more than 2%.

This chain joins TRBV30 and TRBJ2-5; D is unclear. This clonotype originated in a human donor who donated a stem cell graft to a child with aplastic anemia. Sequences were derived from PBMCs from the stem cell graft donor, sampled from the stem cell graft. This CDR3 is CACLAGFRTQYF. In nucleotides, the CDR3 is TGTGCCTGCCTGGCCGGATTCCGGACCCAGTACTTC.